The next 31 T cell receptor beta chains were all read from a single sample in a study of regulatory T cells in long-lasting Graves disease. Building of the TCR beta libraries involved iRepertoire HTBI primers and Arm-PCR of CDR3 regions. One entry per CDR3 protein results from TCRdb running MiXCR on the multiplex PCR reads. The table has 600,000 to 850,000 distinct CDR3 sequences, about 32% seen once. As for time point: persistent/refractory GD, antithyroid drugs over 5 years with positive TRAb. PBMC-extracted RNA yielded the TCR library. Source: peripheral blood mononuclear cells (PBMCs), taken when the disease was refractory, from a patient treated with antithyroid drugs. The receptor set was obtained from a female donor with Graves disease.

A few counts support this clonotype. The rearrangement uses TRBV30 and TRBJ1-1; unclear D gene. The CDR3 covers 16 residues. V was trimmed by 3 bases and J by 4 bases, leaving 21 bases between them. Germline CDR1 and CDR2: GTSNPN and SVGIG (reference sequence). The chain's CDR3 is CAWSNSRVARITEAFF. CDR3 nucleotide sequence: TGTGCCTGGAGCAATTCCCGCGTCGCCCGTATCACTGAAGCTTTCTTT.

This clonotype was observed once. The chain joins TRBV20-1 to TRBJ2-6; possible D gene TRBD1, 5 bases. The V gene's germline CDR1 is DFQATT and CDR2 SNEGSKA (reference sequence). Trimming removed 3 bases from V and 3 bases from J, with 9 bases in between. The CDR3 is 14 amino acids. The CDR3 bases are TGCAGTGCTAGTTCAGGGCGTGGGGCCAACGTCCTGACTTTC. Its translation: CSASSGRGANVLTF.

J is TRBJ2-7 and V is TRBV29-1, with TRBD1 identical over 11 bases. The germline gives CDR1 SQVTM, CDR2 ANQGSEA. This CDR3 spans 13 amino acids. Trimming took 6 bases from V and 6 from J; bases not matched to a gene: 7. CDR3: CSVAGQGASEQYF. CDR3 nucleotide sequence: TGCAGCGTGGCCGGACAGGGGGCTTCCGAGCAGTACTTC.

This clonotype was observed many times. The rearrangement joins TRBV2 to TRBJ2-2; D is possibly TRBD2 (6 bases). The CDR3 totals 14 residues. Germline loops: CDR1 SNHLY, CDR2 FYNNEI. V was cut by 4 bases and J by 5 bases, with 11 bases left in between. The DNA for the CDR3 is TGTGCCAGCAGTGGTCTAGCGCTGACCGGGGAGCTGTTTTTT. Amino acid sequence: CASSGLALTGELFF. Based on the CDR3 plus reference TRBV2 and TRBJ2-2, the full variable domain is EPEVTQTPSHQVTQMGQEVILRCVPISNHLYFYWYRQILGQKVEFLVSFYNNEISEKSEIFDDQFSVERPDGSNFTLKIRSTKLEDSAMYFCASSGLALTGELFFGEGSRLTVL.

Many counts were recorded for this clonotype. This rearrangement joins TRBV2 to TRBJ2-7, with TRBD1 matching over 11 bases. The CDR3 is 13 residues long. V shed 6 bases, J shed 6 bases, and the junction held 4 bases outside the gene matches. Germline loops: CDR1 SNHLY, CDR2 FYNNEI. The CDR3 sequence is CASSPGQGGEQYF. CDR3 nucleotide sequence: TGTGCCAGCAGCCCGGGACAGGGGGGCGAGCAGTACTTC.

Many counts were recorded for this clonotype. J is TRBJ2-7 and V is TRBV27; TRBD2 aligns across 11 bases. Germline V gene data show CDR1 as MNHEY and CDR2 as SMNVEV (reference sequence). The CDR3 is 15 amino acids. The trim removed 6 bases at V and 1 base at J, leaving 5 bases unmatched. This CDR3 reads CASSLAGGLSYEQYF. CDR3 bases: TGTGCCAGCAGCTTAGCGGGAGGGCTGTCCTACGAGCAGTACTTC.

As to this clonotype: A single base separates this from a much larger clone, so it may be a read error. V and J are TRBV6-1 and TRBJ1-2; perhaps TRBD1 as D (5 bases). In germline, CDR1 is MNHNS, CDR2 SASEGT. The CDR3 is 18 amino acids. The CDR3 is CAGSEAPGVARRGNGYTF. As DNA, the CDR3 is TGTGCCGGCAGTGAAGCCCCGGGGGTCGCCCGGCGCGGAAATGGCTACACCTTC.

Many counts were recorded for this clonotype. This chain uses TRBV20-1 with TRBJ1-2, with D uncertain. The V end was cut by 6 bases, the J end by 2 bases, with 7 bases between. Germline V gives CDR1 DFQATT, CDR2 SNEGSKA (reference sequence). This CDR3 comprises 11 residues. CDR3 protein: CSAPGNYGYTF. The CDR3 DNA follows: TGCAGTGCCCCCGGGAACTATGGCTACACCTTC.

The chain carries TRBV27 and TRBJ1-2, with 8 bases that match TRBD1. This CDR3 region has 17 residues. The junction had 10 bases not matched to a gene; V was cut back by 4 bases and J by 0 bases. Germline-derived CDR1 and CDR2 are MNHEY and SMNVEV (reference sequence). CDR3 loop: CASSSDWTGTSNYGYTF. The CDR3 DNA is TGTGCCAGCAGTTCCGACTGGACAGGGACCTCTAACTATGGCTACACCTTC.

This chain joins TRBV5-1 and TRBJ2-1, with 7 bases lining up with TRBD1. V shed 3 bases and J 5 bases; nucleotides not matched to a gene: 8. The CDR3 consists of 15 residues. The germline gives CDR1 SGHRS, CDR2 YFSETQ. The CDR3 is CASSSSRGTDNEQFF. The CDR3 nucleotides are TGCGCCAGCAGCTCATCCAGGGGGACAGACAATGAGCAGTTCTTC.

This clonotype appeared a few times. The V and J genes are TRBV10-1 and TRBJ2-7; D might be TRBD1 (5 bases). V was cut by 2 bases and J by 6 bases, with 11 bases left in between. The CDR3 length is 13 residues. CDR1 and CDR2 (germline): WNHNN, SYGVQD (reference sequence). CDR3 DNA sequence: TGCGCCAGCAGTGAGCAGGGTGGCTTCGAGCAGTACTTC. It codes for CASSEQGGFEQYF.

This clonotype was seen at least ten times. The junction differs from germline at one of its ends, possibly a read error. V is TRBV5-1 and J is TRBJ1-2; the D gene is possibly TRBD1 (5 bases). CDR3 size: 14 residues. CDR1 and CDR2 from the germline V gene are SGHRS and YFSETQ. As DNA, the CDR3 is TGTGCCAGCAGCTTAGGAGACAGAAACTATGGCTACACCTTC. Its translation is CASSLGDRNYGYTF. Combining the CDR3 with reference TRBV5-1 and TRBJ1-2 gives the whole variable domain KAGVTQTPRYLIKTRGQQVTLSCSPISGHRSVSWYQQTPGQGLQFLFEYFSETQRNKGNFPGRFSGRQFSNSRSEMNVSTLELGDSALYLCASSLGDRNYGYTFGSGTRLTVV.

The table lists this clonotype with many counts. J is TRBJ1-2 and V is TRBV2, with a possible D match to TRBD1 (6 bases). This CDR3 is 15 amino acids long. CDR1 and CDR2 (germline): SNHLY, FYNNEI. V lost 1 base to trimming and J lost 8 bases, with 17 bases between them. The CDR3 spells CASSEEVRGADGYTF. CDR3 DNA sequence: TGTGCCAGCAGTGAAGAGGTGCGGGGGGCGGACGGCTACACCTTC.

This clonotype has ten or more counts. The chain joins TRBV27 to TRBJ2-2; D not certain. The germline gives CDR1 MNHEY, CDR2 SMNVEV (reference sequence). The CDR3 sequence is 12 residues long. Trimming left V 5 bases short and J 5 bases short, with 6 bases between. The CDR3 DNA sequence: TGTGCCAGCAGTACGATTACCGGGGAGCTGTTTTTT. Residues: CASSTITGELFF.

This clonotype was seen a handful of times. The gene calls are TRBV12-3 or TRBV12-4 and TRBJ2-5, with 9 bases identical to TRBD1. This CDR3 region has 15 residues. With V trimmed by 6 bases and J by 5 bases, 10 bases remained unmatched. CDR3: CASRAGQGFVETQYF. In nucleotides, the CDR3 is TGTGCCAGCAGGGCGGGACAGGGTTTCGTGGAGACCCAGTACTTC.

The chain couples TRBV20-1 to TRBJ2-7; D uncertain. The length of the CDR3 is 17 residues. CDR1 and CDR2 (germline): DFQATT, SNEGSKA (reference sequence). V shed 2 bases and J shed 0 bases, with 20 bases lying between them. CDR3 residues: CSARLLPIRRNSYEQYF. The CDR3 DNA follows: TGCAGTGCTAGACTATTGCCCATCAGAAGGAACTCCTACGAGCAGTACTTC.

This sequence joins TRBV10-2 and TRBJ1-5; D not resolved. V shed 1 base and J shed 0 bases, with 22 bases lying between them. The CDR3 is made up of 20 amino acids. From germline, CDR1 is WSHSY and CDR2 SAAADI. The CDR3: CASSEFPALREISSNQPQHF. CDR3 DNA: TGCGCCAGCAGTGAGTTTCCAGCTCTCCGGGAAATCTCTAGCAATCAGCCCCAGCATTTT.

This clonotype has just a few counts. The chain uses TRBV18 and TRBJ1-6; weak D call: TRBD1 (5 bases). V lost 3 bases, J lost 10 bases, and 19 bases lay in between. The CDR3 extends over 16 amino acids. CDR1 and CDR2 (germline): KGHSH, LQKENI. For the CDR3, the DNA is TGTGCCAGCTCACCTTCTATGGGGCCCCATGGATCACCCCTCCACTTT. Translating gives CASSPSMGPHGSPLHF.

The rearrangement joins TRBV19 to TRBJ1-1; 8 bases agree with TRBD1. J was trimmed by 8 bases and V by 3 bases; bases with no gene match: 8. Germline V gives CDR1 LNHDA, CDR2 SQIVND (reference sequence). The CDR3 has 14 amino acids. The CDR3 spells CASSIGQGASEAFF. CDR3 DNA: TGTGCCAGTAGTATTGGGCAGGGGGCTTCGGAAGCTTTCTTT.

This clonotype was detected a few times. The V gene is TRBV20-1, the J gene TRBJ1-5; D is ambiguous. The germline V and J ends were trimmed by 1 base and 7 bases, with 14 bases remaining between them. From germline, CDR1 is DFQATT and CDR2 SNEGSKA (reference sequence). The length of the CDR3 is 14 residues. In DNA, the CDR3 is TGCAGTGCTAGAGGTGACGGTCAAAGCCAGCCCCAGCATTTT. Protein sequence: CSARGDGQSQPQHF.

The chain carries TRBV28 and TRBJ1-5, with 9 bases fitting TRBD1. V was clipped by 6 bases and J by 6 bases; unmatched bases: 12. CDR1 MDHEN and CDR2 SYDVKM come from the germline V gene. The length of the CDR3 is 16 residues. Here the CDR3 reads CASRAGQGGPSQPQHF. CDR3 DNA sequence: TGTGCCAGCAGGGCGGGACAGGGAGGGCCTAGTCAGCCCCAGCATTTT.

The chain uses TRBV7-3 and TRBJ2-7; tentative D call: TRBD2 (5 bases). Germline V gives CDR1 SGHTA, CDR2 FQGTGA. The V end lost 2 bases, the J end lost 3 bases, and 11 bases lay between the germline ends. The CDR3 is 14 residues long. CDR3 DNA: TGTGCCAGCAGCTTAGGGGAGACCAGCTACGAGCAGTACTTC. Encoded protein: CASSLGETSYEQYF.

This clonotype was recorded a few times. The rearrangement links TRBV6-1 to TRBJ2-7, with TRBD1 matching over 9 bases. V shed 10 bases, J shed 6 bases, and the junction held 13 bases outside the gene matches. CDR1 is MNHNS and CDR2 is SASEGT in the germline V gene. The CDR3 consists of 14 residues. CDR3 DNA sequence: TGTGCCACCTATTTTGGAGGGACAGGGCGCGAGCAGTACTTC. It yields the protein CATYFGGTGREQYF.

The chain carries TRBV10-3 and TRBJ2-7; D perhaps matches TRBD1 (7 bases). The CDR3 runs 14 residues. Germline-derived CDR1 and CDR2 are ENHRY and SYGVKD. V was clipped by 2 bases and J by 5 bases, with 13 bases between them. The CDR3 DNA follows: TGTGCCATCAGTGAGGACAGGGAGGTGAACGAGCAGTACTTC. The encoded protein is CAISEDREVNEQYF.

The V and J genes are TRBV20-1 and TRBJ2-7, with TRBD2 matching over 7 bases. The CDR3 totals 14 residues. Germline CDR1 and CDR2: DFQATT and SNEGSKA (reference sequence). Trimming took 3 bases from V and 2 from J; bases not matched to a gene: 7. CDR3 sequence reads: CSARWRESTYEQYF. The CDR3 bases are TGCAGTGCTAGGTGGCGGGAGTCGACCTACGAGCAGTACTTC.

The V gene is TRBV11-1, the J gene TRBJ1-2; D uncertain. This CDR3 has 15 residues. V was clipped by 3 bases and J by 3 bases, with 14 bases between them. In germline, CDR1 is SGHAT, CDR2 FQDESV (reference sequence). The CDR3 region is CASSFSHGEDYGYTF. The CDR3 bases are TGTGCCAGCAGCTTTTCCCACGGAGAAGACTATGGCTACACCTTC.

This clonotype came up a few times. CDR3 nucleotides: TGCAGTGCTAGGGACAGGCGGCCTTTTGATGGATCCTACGAGCAGTACTTC. Translation gives CSARDRRPFDGSYEQYF. This chain links TRBV20-1 with TRBJ2-7; 7 nucleotides agree with TRBD1. V shed 3 bases, J shed 1 base, and the junction held 15 bases outside the gene matches. In germline, CDR1 is DFQATT, CDR2 SNEGSKA (reference sequence). The CDR3 consists of 17 residues.

The chain links TRBV9 to TRBJ2-7; 10 nucleotides match TRBD2. CDR3 size: 15 residues. V gave up 3 bases and J gave up 0 bases; unmatched junction bases: 3. Germline values: CDR1 SGDLS, CDR2 YYNGEE. The CDR3 loop is CASSALAGVSYEQYF. Written as DNA, the CDR3 is TGTGCCAGCAGCGCTCTAGCGGGAGTCTCCTACGAGCAGTACTTC.

This clonotype was counted between two and nine times. The genes are TRBV7-9 and TRBJ1-1, with no clear D. With 5 bases removed from V and 6 bases from J, the gap between germline ends came to 16 bases. Germline V gives CDR1 SEHNR, CDR2 FQNEAQ (reference sequence). CDR3 length: 14 amino acids. This CDR3 is CASSIDGSIAEAFF. In DNA form, the CDR3 reads TGTGCCAGCAGCATCGACGGGAGTATTGCTGAAGCTTTCTTT. Based on the CDR3 plus reference TRBV7-9 and TRBJ1-1, the full variable domain is DTGVSQNPRHKITKRGQNVTFRCDPISEHNRLYWYRQTLGQGPEFLTYFQNEAQLEKSRLLSDRFSAERPKGSFSTLEIQRTEQGDSAMYLCASSIDGSIAEAFFGQGTRLTVV.

The rearrangement uses TRBV20-1 and TRBJ1-1; 11 bases align to TRBD1. This CDR3 contains 17 residues. Germline CDR1 and CDR2: DFQATT and SNEGSKA (reference sequence). J lost 5 bases, V lost 3 bases, and 14 bases had no gene match. CDR3 protein: CSASPGQGARVRTEAFF. CDR3 in DNA: TGCAGTGCTAGTCCTGGACAGGGGGCACGGGTGAGGACTGAAGCTTTCTTT.

This clonotype came up a few times. The CDR3 DNA follows: TGTGCCACCAGCAGAGGAGCGAGGCGGCTGGGAAACACCATATATTTT. Its translation: CATSRGARRLGNTIYF. The rearrangement links TRBV15 to TRBJ1-3; no clear D gene. The V gene lost 1 base and the J gene lost 4 bases, with 14 bases spanning the gap. Germline CDR1 is LNHNV and CDR2 is YYDKDF (reference sequence). This CDR3 has 16 amino acids.